This TCR beta chain emerged from a study of T cells expressing NK-cell markers. TCRdb reworked the 5' RACE reads into one entry per CDR3 protein, no DNA. The sample table sets out 250,000 to 300,000 distinct CDR3 sequences. CDR1 and CDR2 (germline): DFQATT, SNEGSKA (reference sequence). CDR3 size: 16 residues. The chain combines TRBV20-1 with TRBJ2-3; the D call from TCRdb, TRBD2, cannot be confirmed without DNA. The receptor was isolated from a man aged 18-30 years in good health. The sample was blood T cells: a sorted CD56 or NKG2C T cell subset, CD4+ or CD8+ T cells, or bulk PBMC T cells (not recorded which). This CDR3 is CSALKGTSGSSGTQYF.